Detailed here is one T cell receptor (beta chain). The sample is drawn from a study of shared clonotypes between healthy human individuals. The CDR3 has 15 residues. This table comes from immunoSEQ multiplex PCR, and its TCRdb copy is limited to in-frame clones, with some not included. The sample includes under 300,000 clones, about 69% of them seen just once. The receptor was derived from a man aged 25-45 years in good health. The specimen sequenced was memory CD4+ T cells sorted from blood. Subset defined: CD45RA-negative fraction. The genes are TRBV21-1 and TRBJ2-1; the table's D gene call, TRBD2, was not cross checked with the DNA. TRBV21-1 is given as a pseudogene. The CDR3 DNA follows: TGTGCCAGCAGCGATATACTAGTACGGGGGACTGAGCAGTTCTTC. This sequence encodes CASSDILVRGTEQFF.